Below are 20 T cell receptor beta chains sequenced from a single sample in a study of CD8+ T cells in alopecia areata. Specified treatment: oral pan-JAK inhibitor, 5-10 mg twice daily. TCR sequencing used cDNA made by reverse transcription of extracted RNA. Method: immunoSEQ multiplex PCR; TCRdb's copy keeps in-frame clones and lacks some. The table lists about 120,000 clones, 58% of them singletons, with nearly 30% in the top ten. The material was CD8+ T cells sorted from blood, obtained at week 4, from a patient treated with tofacitinib. The receptors stem from a human donor with alopecia areata.

V gene TRBV4-2 combines with J gene TRBJ2-1, with 8 bases that match TRBD2. J lost 7 bases, V lost 0 bases, and 11 bases had no gene match. CDR1 and CDR2 from the germline V gene are LGHNA and YNFKEQ. The CDR3 is 17 amino acids. DNA of the CDR3: TGTGCCAGCAGCCAAGATCCGGGACTAGGGGTGAAGAATGAGCAGTTCTTC. Amino acid sequence: CASSQDPGLGVKNEQFF.

V is TRBV30 and J is TRBJ2-1, with no clear D. The germline CDR1 and CDR2 sequences are GTSNPN and SVGIG (reference sequence). CDR3 length: 13 amino acids. V dropped 3 bases and J dropped 0 bases, with 6 bases sitting between them. This chain's CDR3 is CAWRERSYNEQFF. CDR3 coding DNA: TGTGCCTGGAGGGAGCGCTCCTACAATGAGCAGTTCTTC.

The chain links TRBV30 to TRBJ2-3; no clear D. There are 11 residues in the CDR3. V was pared by 5 bases and J by 6 bases, with 9 bases between. Germline loops: CDR1 GTSNPN, CDR2 SVGIG (reference sequence). CDR3 in amino acids: CAWAEADTQYF. The DNA for the CDR3 is TGTGCCTGGGCTGAAGCTGATACGCAGTATTTT.

The chain employs TRBV11-2 and TRBJ1-1; 8 positions match TRBD1. Trimming cost V 8 bases and J 4 bases; bases outside gene matches: 3. This CDR3 contains 12 residues. CDR1 is SGHAT, CDR2 FQNNGV, per germline. CDR3 protein: CASDRGPTEAFF. CDR3 bases: TGTGCCAGCGACAGGGGTCCCACTGAAGCTTTCTTT.

This clone was found a few times. The V gene is TRBV29-1, the J gene TRBJ1-1; D ambiguous. This CDR3 is 13 amino acids long. Deletions cut 7 bases from V and 5 bases from J, with 17 bases between. Germline lookup yields CDR1 SQVTM and CDR2 ANQGSEA. Here the CDR3 reads CSAISGVGTEAFF. For the CDR3, the DNA is TGCAGCGCGATTAGTGGAGTAGGGACTGAAGCTTTCTTT.

This clone turned up a few times. The CDR3 loop is CASRTDYNEQFF. The DNA of the CDR3 is TGTGCCAGCCGGACGGATTACAATGAGCAGTTCTTC. V and J are TRBV27 and TRBJ2-1; D not resolved. V shed 8 bases and J shed 4 bases, with 9 bases lying between them. This CDR3 is built from 12 residues. Germline CDR1 is MNHEY and CDR2 is SMNVEV (reference sequence).

This chain joins TRBV27 and TRBJ1-5; 7 positions agree with TRBD1. The V and J ends lost 5 bases and 4 bases, in that order; junction bases with no gene match: 11. This CDR3 is built from 16 residues. The germline gives CDR1 MNHEY, CDR2 SMNVEV (reference sequence). CDR3 sequence: CASSLGTAKLNQPQHF. The CDR3 DNA is TGTGCCAGCAGTCTCGGGACAGCAAAATTAAATCAGCCCCAGCATTTT.

This clone was seen a few times. This chain joins TRBV21-1 and TRBJ2-7; TRBD2 is the table's D call and was not checked against the DNA. TRBV21-1 corresponds to a pseudogene. The CDR3 has 13 amino acids. The CDR3 DNA reads TGTGCCAGTCCCCCGGGAGGGGTTCCCGAGCAGTACTTC. This sequence encodes CASPPGGVPEQYF.

V usage is TRBV28 and J usage is TRBJ1-1; D unresolved. With 7 bases removed from V and 4 bases from J, the gap between germline ends came to 16 bases. Germline V gene data show CDR1 as MDHEN and CDR2 as SYDVKM. CDR3 length: 14 amino acids. The DNA of the CDR3 is TGTGCCAGCAATGATCCGGGAGTTGTCACTGAAGCTTTCTTT. Protein: CASNDPGVVTEAFF.

There are a few counts of this clone. The chain joins TRBV29-1 to TRBJ1-1; D may be TRBD1 (5 bases). The CDR3 consists of 12 residues. Trimming removed 7 bases from V and 5 bases from J, with 14 bases in between. The V gene's germline CDR1 is SQVTM and CDR2 ANQGSEA. In nucleotides, the CDR3 is TGCAGCGAAGGGACCGATGAGACTGAAGCTTTCTTT. Protein sequence: CSEGTDETEAFF.

Details on this clone: Additional DNA sequences in this sample encode the identical CDR3. This chain uses TRBV30 with TRBJ1-2; D might be TRBD1 (5 bases). Germline values: CDR1 GTSNPN, CDR2 SVGIG (reference sequence). Deletions cut 0 bases from V and 4 bases from J, with 9 bases between. The CDR3 contains 13 residues. CDR3 DNA sequence: TGTGCCTGGAGTGTATCGGGGGGCTATGGCTACACCTTC. Translated: CAWSVSGGYGYTF.

The CDR3 DNA reads TGCAGCGTTGAAGGCCACAGGGGTGCAGAGACCCAGTACTTC. The encoded protein is CSVEGHRGAETQYF. V is TRBV29-1 and J is TRBJ2-5; 7 positions match TRBD1. The CDR3 consists of 14 residues. The trim removed 1 base at V and 4 bases at J, leaving 6 bases unmatched. Germline V gene lookup returns CDR1 SQVTM and CDR2 ANQGSEA.

The gene calls are TRBV19 and TRBJ2-5, with 12 positions matching TRBD2. Germline V lookup: CDR1 LNHDA, CDR2 SQIVND (reference sequence). The CDR3 has 17 residues. Trimming at V came to 5 bases and at J to 2 bases, leaving 9 bases not matched to a gene. The chain's CDR3 is CASSPGPTSGGQETQYF. Written as DNA, the CDR3 is TGTGCCAGTAGTCCAGGCCCCACTAGCGGGGGGCAAGAGACCCAGTACTTC.

This clone was seen only once. V and J are TRBV5-4 and TRBJ1-2; D remains unclear. The V end lost 1 base, the J end lost 0 bases, and 4 bases lay between the germline ends. This CDR3 is 13 amino acids long. CDR1 SGHNT and CDR2 YYREEE come from the germline V gene (reference sequence). The CDR3 bases are TGTGCCAGCAGCTTGAGGCCTAACTATGGCTACACCTTC. Protein: CASSLRPNYGYTF.

The CDR3 DNA sequence: TGTGCCAGCAGCCCTTCAGGGACAATTGGGGATACGCAGTATTTT. It translates to CASSPSGTIGDTQYF. The chain joins TRBV9 to TRBJ2-3; D is possibly TRBD1 (6 bases). V dropped 4 bases and J dropped 6 bases, with 18 bases sitting between them. From germline, CDR1 is SGDLS and CDR2 YYNGEE. CDR3 length: 15 residues. The whole variable domain, filled in from reference TRBV9 and TRBJ2-3, reads DSGVTQTPKHLITATGQRVTLRCSPRSGDLSVYWYQQSLDQGLQFLIQYYNGEERAKGNILERFSAQQFPDLHSELNLSSLELGDSALYFCASSPSGTIGDTQYFGPGTRLTVL.

The chain uses TRBV18 and TRBJ1-1; 7 nucleotides agree with TRBD1. Per the germline V gene, CDR1 is KGHSH and CDR2 is LQKENI. V shed 8 bases and J 1 base; nucleotides not matched to a gene: 4. The CDR3 covers 13 residues. The CDR3 region is CASAWDRNTEAFF. The DNA of the CDR3 is TGTGCCAGCGCCTGGGACAGGAACACTGAAGCTTTCTTT.

The V and J genes are TRBV13 and TRBJ2-5; 7 nucleotides agree with TRBD2. The germline gives CDR1 PRHDT, CDR2 FYEKMQ (reference sequence). The CDR3 is 15 amino acids. V lost 5 bases, J lost 2 bases, and 8 bases stayed unmatched. The CDR3 DNA sequence: TGTGCCAGCAGCCTAGCCCGCGGGGGTCAAGAGACCCAGTACTTC. Amino acids: CASSLARGGQETQYF.

This clone was counted only a few times. The rearrangement uses TRBV29-1 and TRBJ2-7, with 8 bases aligning to TRBD1. CDR3 length equals 15 residues. CDR1 is SQVTM, CDR2 ANQGSEA, per germline. Trimming cost V 4 bases and J 3 bases; bases outside gene matches: 11. The CDR3, as DNA: TGCAGCGTTGTGCCCATCTCCGGGACAGGCTACGAGCAGTACTTC. This codes for CSVVPISGTGYEQYF.

The chain joins TRBV30 to TRBJ2-7; weak D call: TRBD1 (5 bases). Germline V lookup: CDR1 GTSNPN, CDR2 SVGIG (reference sequence). V shed 3 bases and J shed 5 bases, with 11 bases lying between them. This CDR3 contains 12 residues. DNA for the CDR3: TGTGCCTGGAGCGAATCCAGGGACGAGCAGTACTTC. Amino acids: CAWSESRDEQYF.

This sequence joins TRBV4-3 and TRBJ2-7; unclear D gene. The length of the CDR3 is 13 residues. The V and J ends lost 0 bases and 7 bases respectively, with 10 bases between them. Per germline, CDR1 LGHNA and CDR2 YSLEER. The CDR3 here is CASSQDLQQEQYF. The CDR3 nucleotides are TGCGCCAGCAGCCAAGATCTCCAGCAGGAGCAGTACTTC.